Here is one T cell receptor beta chain with its context. Assay: immunoSEQ multiplex PCR; the TCRdb copy retains only in-frame clones and omits some. The data contain approximately 390,000 clones, 80% to 90% of them singletons. This CDR3 is 14 amino acids long. Germline V gene sequence: CDR1 LGHDT, CDR2 YNNKEL (reference sequence). The ends were cut back, 1 base at V and 6 bases at J, with 12 bases in the middle. This entry comes from a study of blood T cell repertoires in COVID-19. Across the whole study: Whether acute or convalescent, the COVID-19 samples came from the United States, Italy and Spain.

This sequence originates from a woman aged 50 to 65 who had recovered from COVID-19. The sequencing sample was made of PBMCs or T cells enriched from blood (not recorded which). V is TRBV3-1 (or the pseudogene TRBV3-2) and J is TRBJ1-1; unclear D gene. As DNA, the CDR3 is TGTGCCAGCAGCCAAGGTCTAGGTGTAGCTGAAGCTTTCTTT. It encodes CASSQGLGVAEAFF.